This T cell receptor beta chain is drawn from a study of cytomegalovirus exposure and HLA in healthy donors. Study outcomes and limitations: In a later analysis, across HLA loci, associated TCR counts were highest for DRB1, lowest for HLA-C. Among the most significant clusters, several appeared linked to common viral pathogens in a later analysis.

Among the donors, all were healthy bone marrow donors. The germline CDR1 and CDR2 sequences are SGHAT and FQDESV (reference sequence). The V gene lost 3 bases and the J gene lost 2 bases, with 8 bases spanning the gap. CDR3 length equals 13 residues. This PCR relied on a set of 60 Vbeta primers and 13 Jbeta primers. Sequencing was performed with immunoSEQ multiplex PCR; in TCRdb, only in-frame clones are kept and a portion is missing. The sample includes 84,000 or so clones, 70% to 85% seen only once; the top ten take 2.5% to 3%. As regards this clone: What it binds is not known.

The receptor comes from a man aged 25 to 40 in good health and CMV-seronegative. The sample comprised PBMCs. The gene calls are TRBV11-1 and TRBJ2-7; D perhaps matches TRBD1 (5 bases). Here the CDR3 reads CASSLDIPYEQYF. The DNA of the CDR3 is TGTGCCAGCAGCTTGGACATTCCCTACGAGCAGTACTTC. The variable domain in full, completed from reference TRBV11-1 and TRBJ2-7, reads EAEVAQSPRYKITEKSQAVAFWCDPISGHATLYWYRQILGQGPELLVQFQDESVVDDSQLPKDRFSAERLKGVDSTLKIQPAELGDSAMYLCASSLDIPYEQYFGPGTRLTVT.